These 2 T cell receptor beta chains were all obtained from the same sample, sequenced in a study of blood T cell repertoires in COVID-19. Data came from immunoSEQ multiplex PCR; TCRdb stores just in-frame clones and leaves some out. This table holds 200,000 to 250,000 clones, around 84% found once. Material for sequencing was peripheral blood. All receptors come from a man older than 75 with acute or convalescent COVID-19.

CDR3 DNA: TGTGCCAGCAGATACGGAGACAGGAACACTGAAGCTTTCTTT. Translating it yields CASRYGDRNTEAFF. The J gene is TRBJ1-1, the V gene TRBV2, with TRBD1 as a possible D gene (5 bases). V was pared by 6 bases and J by 1 base, with 12 bases between. The CDR3 runs to 14 residues. Germline V CDR1 and CDR2: SNHLY, FYNNEI.

The rearrangement uses TRBV2 and TRBJ1-4, with D possibly matching TRBD1 (6 bases). Germline lookup yields CDR1 SNHLY and CDR2 FYNNEI. V gave up 4 bases and J gave up 8 bases, with 17 bases separating them. This CDR3 has 15 residues. Here the CDR3 DNA reads TGTGCCAGCAGTGCTACAGGGTGGCCTCCCGAAAAACTGTTTTTT. This codes for CASSATGWPPEKLFF.